Shown below are 17 T cell receptor beta chains from a single sample sequenced in a study of STAT5B mutations in CD4+ large granular lymphocyte leukemia. Method: immunoSEQ multiplex PCR; TCRdb's copy keeps in-frame clones and lacks some. The profile shows 25,000 to 30,000 clones, less than 85% of them singletons. The sample consisted of CD4+ T cells from blood buffy coats. The receptor source for this set is a human donor in good health.

The genes are TRBV19 and TRBJ1-5; D perhaps matches TRBD1 (5 bases). The CDR3 totals 14 residues. Trimming removed 3 bases at V and 1 base at J, with 7 bases between. Germline CDR1 LNHDA, CDR2 SQIVND (reference sequence). The CDR3 DNA follows: TGTGCCAGTAGTATTCCAGGGAGCAATCAGCCCCAGCATTTT. Protein product: CASSIPGSNQPQHF.

The V gene is TRBV5-5, the J gene TRBJ1-1; tentatively, D is TRBD1 (5 bases). Per germline, CDR1 SGHKS and CDR2 YYEKEE (reference sequence). The CDR3 is 14 amino acids. The germline V and J ends were trimmed by 0 bases and 5 bases, with 11 bases remaining between them. Written as DNA, the CDR3 is TGTGCCAGCAGCTTGGGTGCAGGGAGGACTGAAGCTTTCTTT. Protein product: CASSLGAGRTEAFF. The full variable domain, with the rest looked up from reference TRBV5-5 and TRBJ1-1, is DAGVTQSPTHLIKTRGQQVTLRCSPISGHKSVSWYQQVLGQGPQFIFQYYEKEERGRGNFPDRFSARQFPNYSSELNVNALLLGDSALYLCASSLGAGRTEAFFGQGTRLTVV.

In its sample, this clone was seen once. The V and J genes are TRBV14 and TRBJ2-5, with 11 bases matching TRBD2. V lost 1 base and J lost 2; bases outside the gene matches: 3. The CDR3 is 16 amino acids. Germline CDR1 and CDR2: SGHDN and FVKESK. CDR3 sequence (DNA): TGTGCCAGCAGCCAAGGGGGACTAGCGGATCAAGAGACCCAGTACTTC. It specifies CASSQGGLADQETQYF.

The chain joins TRBV15 to TRBJ1-5, with 7 bases aligning to TRBD1. Germline V gene data show CDR1 as LNHNV and CDR2 as YYDKDF (reference sequence). The CDR3 runs to 17 residues. Unmatched junction bases numbered 6, after V lost 0 bases and J lost 1 base. CDR3 amino acids: CATSRDRGRGSNQPQHF. CDR3 DNA sequence: TGTGCCACCAGCAGAGATCGAGGCAGGGGGAGCAATCAGCCCCAGCATTTT.

This chain joins TRBV19 and TRBJ2-5; a possible D gene is TRBD1 (6 bases). This CDR3 has 16 residues. Deletions cut 7 bases from V and 1 base from J, with 19 bases between. Germline V gene data show CDR1 as LNHDA and CDR2 as SQIVND (reference sequence). The CDR3 loop reads CASTCKPYRVQETQYF. Written as DNA, the CDR3 is TGTGCCAGTACGTGTAAACCTTACAGGGTCCAAGAGACCCAGTACTTC.

This sequence joins TRBV19 and TRBJ2-3; perhaps TRBD2 as D (5 bases). Trimming stripped 3 bases from V and 1 base from J, with 11 bases between. Per germline, CDR1 LNHDA and CDR2 SQIVND (reference sequence). CDR3 length: 15 amino acids. CDR3 residues: CASSMPGFGTDTQYF. The CDR3 DNA sequence: TGTGCCAGTAGTATGCCGGGATTCGGCACAGATACGCAGTATTTT.

The rearrangement links TRBV30 to TRBJ1-2; a possible D gene is TRBD1 (6 bases). Germline V gene sequence: CDR1 GTSNPN, CDR2 SVGIG (reference sequence). The CDR3 has 13 amino acids. Trimming cost V 6 bases and J 4 bases, with 15 bases left between them. CDR3: CACTRTDLYGYTF. CDR3 bases: TGTGCCTGCACCCGGACAGACCTCTATGGCTACACCTTC.

This clone was seen just once. The chain joins TRBV7-9 to TRBJ1-4; a possible D gene is TRBD1 (5 bases). Germline assignment: CDR1 SEHNR and CDR2 FQNEAQ (reference sequence). Trimming cost V 3 bases and J 3 bases, with 11 bases left between them. The CDR3 consists of 15 residues. The CDR3 bases are TGTGCCAGCAGCTTGGGGGGTCCGGCTAATGAAAAACTGTTTTTT. Translation: CASSLGGPANEKLFF.

J is TRBJ1-6 and V is TRBV6-1; D remains unclear. CDR1 is MNHNS and CDR2 is SASEGT in the germline V gene. The CDR3 is 14 residues long. The ends were cut back, 2 bases at V and 6 bases at J, with 8 bases in the middle. For the CDR3, the DNA is TGTGCCAGCAGTGAATCCTGGGCTAATTCACCCCTCCACTTT. Protein: CASSESWANSPLHF.

This chain links TRBV9 with TRBJ2-6; D is ambiguous. CDR1 is SGDLS and CDR2 is YYNGEE in the germline V gene. Between the trimmed V and J ends, which lost 2 bases and 0 bases, there was a span of 6 bases. The CDR3 has 15 residues. The CDR3, as DNA: TGTGCCAGCAGCGTTCACGCCTCTGGGGCCAACGTCCTGACTTTC. This sequence encodes CASSVHASGANVLTF.

This clone was observed a handful of times. The rearrangement links TRBV6-6 to TRBJ1-4, with TRBD1 as a possible D gene (6 bases). The CDR3 is 13 residues long. V dropped 4 bases and J dropped 7 bases, with 10 bases sitting between them. Germline CDR1 MNHNY, CDR2 SVGAGI (reference sequence). This CDR3 is CASSSGGSEKLFF. The DNA of the CDR3 is TGTGCCAGCAGTTCGGGGGGCTCTGAAAAACTGTTTTTT.

This clone was seen once. The rearrangement uses TRBV28 and TRBJ1-5; D perhaps matches TRBD1 (6 bases). Germline V gives CDR1 MDHEN, CDR2 SYDVKM. V was cut by 6 bases and J by 7 bases, with 16 bases left in between. This CDR3 has 14 residues. The CDR3, as DNA: TGTGCCAGCAGAACTGGGGGGGGCGGACAGCCCCAGCATTTT. Protein product: CASRTGGGGQPQHF.

The sample holds a few counts of this clone. V and J are TRBV7-6 and TRBJ2-1; TRBD2 matches at 7 bases. Germline CDR1 and CDR2: SGHVS and FNYEAQ. The CDR3 runs to 15 residues. V dropped 5 bases and J dropped 0; count of bases not matched to a gene: 4. Here the CDR3 DNA reads TGTGCCAGCAGCCAAAGCGGGAACTCCTACAATGAGCAGTTCTTC. This codes for CASSQSGNSYNEQFF. Complete variable domain (other parts from reference TRBV7-6 and TRBJ2-1): GAGVSQSPRYKVTKRGQDVALRCDPISGHVSLYWYRQALGQGPEFLTYFNYEAQQDKSGLPNDRFSAERPEGSISTLTIQRTEQRDSAMYRCASSQSGNSYNEQFFGPGTRLTVL.

The chain carries TRBV9 and TRBJ2-1; a possible D gene is TRBD2 (6 bases). CDR3 length: 16 amino acids. Trimming took 3 bases from V and 12 from J, leaving 25 bases between them. Per germline, CDR1 SGDLS and CDR2 YYNGEE. The CDR3 coding sequence is TGTGCCAGCAGCGGGGGACTCCCTCTATCTCCGATGGGGCAGTTCTTC. Its translation: CASSGGLPLSPMGQFF.

This chain connects TRBV12-5 to TRBJ1-5; perhaps TRBD1 as D (6 bases). Per the germline V gene, CDR1 is LGHNT and CDR2 is FRNRAP. The CDR3 runs to 16 residues. V was clipped by 1 base and J by 0 bases, with 10 bases between them. This CDR3 is CASGLASGDSNQPQHF. In DNA form, the CDR3 reads TGTGCTAGTGGTTTGGCCTCAGGGGATAGCAATCAGCCCCAGCATTTT.

J is TRBJ1-5 and V is TRBV7-3; D unresolved. Between the trimmed V and J ends, which lost 5 bases and 6 bases, there was a span of 17 bases. There are 15 residues in the CDR3. The V gene's germline CDR1 is SGHTA and CDR2 FQGTGA. In DNA, the CDR3 is TGTGCCAGCAGCCAACCTTGTGGAGCGGTTCAGCCCCAGCATTTT. This codes for CASSQPCGAVQPQHF.

The CDR3, as DNA: TGCGCCAGCAGCCAAGATCCGGCAGGGATTGCTGGCTACACCTTC. Translated: CASSQDPAGIAGYTF. V is TRBV4-3 and J is TRBJ1-2; weak D call: TRBD1 (5 bases). V gave up 0 bases and J gave up 7 bases, with 15 bases separating them. The germline CDR1 and CDR2 sequences are LGHNA and YSLEER. This CDR3 has 15 amino acids.